The 20 T cell receptor beta chains presented below share a single source sample, sequenced in a study of cytomegalovirus exposure and HLA in healthy donors. Researchers ran the PCR with 60 Vbeta and 13 Jbeta primers. Repertoires were generated with immunoSEQ multiplex PCR, while TCRdb's copy carries only in-frame clones and drops some. Counted here are about 170,000 clones, approximately 82% occurring once; the ten biggest clones make up approximately 1.6%. The source material was PBMCs. The receptors were gathered from a male donor in good health and CMV-seronegative.

With respect to this clone: The sample has other DNA sequences that encode this CDR3 too. V usage is TRBV9 and J usage is TRBJ2-7; D is uncertain. Germline CDR1 reads SGDLS; CDR2 reads YYNGEE. Trimming pared 0 bases from V and 3 bases from J, leaving 7 bases between. The CDR3 is 13 amino acids. CDR3 nucleotides: TGTGCCAGCAGCGTAGGTCTAGACTACGAGCAGTACTTC. It translates to CASSVGLDYEQYF.

The V call is TRBV5-1, the J call TRBJ2-7; 7 nucleotides match TRBD1. CDR1 is SGHRS, CDR2 YFSETQ, per germline. There are 14 residues in the CDR3. Trimming at V came to 4 bases and at J to 4 bases, leaving 8 bases not matched to a gene. The CDR3 is CASSVPGQTYEQYF. The DNA for the CDR3 is TGCGCCAGCAGCGTACCGGGACAGACTTACGAGCAGTACTTC.

The chain has TRBV9 and TRBJ1-3; TRBD1 matches at 7 bases. V lost 4 bases to trimming and J lost 0 bases; unmatched junction nucleotides: 4. This CDR3 contains 15 residues. Germline V gene data show CDR1 as SGDLS and CDR2 as YYNGEE. The CDR3 region is CASSLGTVSGNTIYF. The CDR3, as DNA: TGTGCCAGCAGCCTGGGGACAGTCTCTGGAAACACCATATATTTT.

The chain employs TRBV6-5 and TRBJ2-3; no reliable D call. V was pared by 2 bases and J by 2 bases, with 14 bases between. CDR3 length: 16 amino acids. The germline gives CDR1 MNHEY, CDR2 SVGAGI. In DNA form, the CDR3 reads TGTGCCAGCAGTTACAACAAAGGAGATTTCACAGATACGCAGTATTTT. It encodes CASSYNKGDFTDTQYF.

The V gene is TRBV16, the J gene TRBJ1-2; 8 bases fit TRBD1. Germline V gene data show CDR1 as KGHSY and CDR2 as FQNENV. The length of the CDR3 is 15 residues. Trimming at V came to 3 bases and at J to 4 bases, leaving 7 bases not matched to a gene. DNA for the CDR3: TGTGCCAGCAGCCATAACGACAGGGGCCGCTATGGCTACACCTTC. This translates into CASSHNDRGRYGYTF. The entire variable domain, with the rest obtained from reference TRBV16 and TRBJ1-2, is as follows: GEEVAQTPKHLVRGEGQKAKLYCAPIKGHSYVFWYQQVLKNEFKFLISFQNENVFDETGMPKERFSAKCLPNSPCSLEIQATKLEDSAVYFCASSHNDRGRYGYTFGSGTRLTVV.

This clone was counted between two and nine times. The chain uses TRBV5-6 and TRBJ1-2, with 9 nucleotides matching TRBD1. This CDR3 contains 17 residues. CDR1 is SGHDT and CDR2 is YYEEEE in the germline V gene. The V and J ends lost 4 bases and 8 bases, in that order; junction bases with no gene match: 18. The CDR3 DNA is TGTGCCAGCAGCCCATGGCGGGGACAGGGTAGTTGGGAAGGCTACACCTTC. Amino acids: CASSPWRGQGSWEGYTF. The whole variable domain, filled in from reference TRBV5-6 and TRBJ1-2, reads DAGVTQSPTHLIKTRGQQVTLRCSPKSGHDTVSWYQQALGQGPQFIFQYYEEEERQRGNFPDRFSGHQFPNYSSELNVNALLLGDSALYLCASSPWRGQGSWEGYTFGSGTRLTVV.

The V gene is TRBV7-6, the J gene TRBJ2-7; maybe TRBD2 (5 bases). Per the germline V gene, CDR1 is SGHVS and CDR2 is FNYEAQ. Trimming took off 2 bases at V and 3 bases at J, with 11 bases between the two ends. The CDR3 contains 14 residues. CDR3 DNA sequence: TGTGCCAGCAGCTTACGGACTGGAGACTACGAGCAGTACTTC. It codes for CASSLRTGDYEQYF.

V is TRBV11-2 and J is TRBJ2-1; possible D gene TRBD2, 6 bases. Trimming pared 3 bases from V and 5 bases from J, leaving 14 bases between. Germline CDR1 reads SGHAT; CDR2 reads FQNNGV. The CDR3 contains 15 residues. CDR3 bases: TGTGCCAGCAGCTTCGCGGGAACATCTAACAATGAGCAGTTCTTC. Protein product: CASSFAGTSNNEQFF.

This clone came up once. The rearrangement joins TRBV19 to TRBJ2-1, with TRBD2 identical over 7 bases. The CDR3 covers 16 residues. Germline CDR1 LNHDA, CDR2 SQIVND (reference sequence). Germline trimming cut 3 bases from V and 6 bases from J; bases unmatched to any gene: 11. DNA for the CDR3: TGTGCCAGTAGTATGGGAGGGAGGGCCGCCCTCAATGAGCAGTTCTTC. Protein: CASSMGGRAALNEQFF. The full variable domain, in which reference TRBV19 and TRBJ2-1 provide the parts outside the CDR3, is DGGITQSPKYLFRKEGQNVTLSCEQNLNHDAMYWYRQDPGQGLRLIYYSQIVNDFQKGDIAEGYSVSREKKESFPLTVTSAQKNPTAFYLCASSMGGRAALNEQFFGPGTRLTVL.

This chain joins TRBV19 and TRBJ2-1, with TRBD2 matching over 11 bases. This CDR3 has 18 amino acids. The germline CDR1 and CDR2 sequences are LNHDA and SQIVND (reference sequence). With V trimmed by 7 bases and J by 9 bases, 20 bases remained unmatched. The CDR3 DNA sequence: TGTGCCAGTACCCCGGCCCCACTAGCGGGGGAAGCCCGCGGTGAGCAGTTCTTC. Protein sequence: CASTPAPLAGEARGEQFF.

The chain employs TRBV10-3 and TRBJ1-2; TRBD1 aligns across 10 bases. V was pared by 7 bases and J by 7 bases, with 9 bases of the junction left unmatched. The CDR3 has 14 residues. The germline CDR1 and CDR2 sequences are ENHRY and SYGVKD. The CDR3 DNA is TGTGCCATCAATGCGATGACAGGGGGCTCTGGCTACACCTTC. Protein product: CAINAMTGGSGYTF.

The gene calls are TRBV4-1 and TRBJ1-4, with D perhaps matching TRBD1 (5 bases). The V end was cut by 1 base, the J end by 8 bases, with 11 bases between. The CDR3 totals 14 residues. CDR1 and CDR2 from the germline V gene are MGHRA and YSYEKL. CDR3 residues: CASSQGGTGEKLFF. The CDR3 DNA reads as TGCGCCAGCAGCCAAGGCGGGACCGGGGAAAAACTGTTTTTT.

The chain has TRBV7-2 and TRBJ2-3, with TRBD1 matching 8 bases. From germline, CDR1 is SGHTA and CDR2 FQGNSA. The length of the CDR3 is 16 residues. The V segment lost 4 bases and the J segment 4 bases; nucleotides outside the gene matches: 10. CDR3 protein: CASSSPVGQGADTQYF. The CDR3 DNA reads as TGTGCCAGCAGCTCTCCCGTCGGACAGGGCGCAGATACGCAGTATTTT. Supplemented by reference TRBV7-2 and TRBJ2-3, the full variable domain reads GAGVSQSPSNKVTEKGKDVELRCDPISGHTALYWYRQSLGQGLEFLIYFQGNSAPDKSGLPSDRFSAERTGGSVSTLTIQRTQQEDSAVYLCASSSPVGQGADTQYFGPGTRLTVL.

The chain uses TRBV28 and TRBJ2-7; 7 positions agree with TRBD1. Germline CDR1 MDHEN, CDR2 SYDVKM. J was trimmed by 2 bases and V by 10 bases; bases with no gene match: 14. The CDR3 runs to 15 residues. This CDR3 is CATKTPYQGAYEQYF. The CDR3 nucleotides read TGTGCCACTAAAACCCCATACCAGGGGGCCTACGAGCAGTACTTC.

The chain carries TRBV5-6 and TRBJ2-3; 8 bases align to TRBD1. Germline V gene data show CDR1 as SGHDT and CDR2 as YYEEEE. The CDR3 is 15 amino acids. Trimming took 3 bases from V and 2 from J; bases not matched to a gene: 5. The CDR3 is CASSSGDRPTDTQYF. In nucleotides, the CDR3 is TGTGCCAGCAGCTCCGGGGACAGGCCCACAGATACGCAGTATTTT.

The chain combines TRBV11-2 with TRBJ1-3; D unclear. The CDR3 contains 17 residues. Trimming removed 1 base at V and 0 bases at J, with 13 bases between. The germline gives CDR1 SGHAT, CDR2 FQNNGV. CDR3 nucleotides: TGTGCCAGCAGCTTAGTCACAGCCACTTACTCTGGAAACACCATATATTTT. This sequence encodes CASSLVTATYSGNTIYF.

The chain recombines TRBV30 with TRBJ1-1; 8 bases fit TRBD1. The ends lost 5 bases at V and 4 bases at J; junction bases unmatched: 6. CDR3 length: 13 residues. Germline V gives CDR1 GTSNPN, CDR2 SVGIG (reference sequence). CDR3 residues: CAWGQGQGTEAFF. The CDR3 coding sequence is TGTGCCTGGGGACAGGGTCAGGGCACTGAAGCTTTCTTT.

The chain has TRBV5-1 and TRBJ1-1; weak D call: TRBD1 (5 bases). This CDR3 region has 13 residues. V lost 5 bases and J 7 bases, leaving 15 bases between the germline ends. Germline CDR1 is SGHRS and CDR2 is YFSETQ. The CDR3 DNA reads TGCGCCAGCAGGACAGACCCCAACCGTGAAGCTTTCTTT. It yields the protein CASRTDPNREAFF.

The chain couples TRBV7-8 to TRBJ1-5; D gene uncertain. This CDR3 is 13 amino acids long. Germline loops: CDR1 SGHVS, CDR2 FQNEAQ. Trimming cost V 4 bases and J 5 bases, with 9 bases left between them. The CDR3 sequence is CASSSNGYQPQHF. DNA for the CDR3: TGTGCCAGCAGCTCCAACGGTTATCAGCCCCAGCATTTT.

The DNA of the CDR3 is TGTGCCAGTCGTCCGGGACAGGTAGGCGCTGAAGCTTTCTTT. This sequence encodes CASRPGQVGAEAFF. This chain uses TRBV28 with TRBJ1-1; TRBD1 matches 8 bases. Trimming cost V 9 bases and J 6 bases; bases outside gene matches: 12. The CDR3 has 14 residues. Looked up from germline, CDR1 is MDHEN and CDR2 is SYDVKM. The variable domain in full, completed from reference TRBV28 and TRBJ1-1, reads DVKVTQSSRYLVKRTGEKVFLECVQDMDHENMFWYRQDPGLGLRLIYFSYDVKMKEKGDIPEGYSVSREKKERFSLILESASTNQTSMYLCASRPGQVGAEAFFGQGTRLTVV.